The 20 T cell receptor beta chains in this list originate from one sample, sequenced in a study of graft-versus-host responses after intestinal transplantation. Assay used: immunoSEQ multiplex PCR; TCRdb lists only in-frame clones, some missing. The sample contains approximately 28,000 clones, approximately 93% of which appear only once. This specimen consisted of PBMCs, obtained 66 days after intestinal transplant. These receptors all come from a human patient who received an intestinal transplant, so some T cells may come from the graft donor.

This rearrangement joins TRBV29-1 to TRBJ2-1, with 11 bases aligning to TRBD2. CDR1 and CDR2 (germline): SQVTM, ANQGSEA. J was trimmed by 5 bases and V by 2 bases; bases with no gene match: 8. The length of the CDR3 is 16 residues. CDR3 in amino acids: CSVESATSGENNEQFF. In DNA form, the CDR3 reads TGCAGCGTTGAATCAGCGACTAGCGGGGAAAACAATGAGCAGTTCTTC.

The rearrangement links TRBV6-1 to TRBJ2-3; 10 bases align to TRBD2. V was clipped by 3 bases and J by 3 bases; unmatched bases: 6. The CDR3 spans 16 residues. CDR1 is MNHNS, CDR2 SASEGT, per germline. The DNA of the CDR3 is TGTGCCAGCAGTGAGGTCGGACTAGCGGTAACAGATACGCAGTATTTT. Translated: CASSEVGLAVTDTQYF.

This clone was observed a single time. The V and J genes are TRBV9 and TRBJ1-4; possible D gene TRBD1, 5 bases. CDR1 is SGDLS and CDR2 is YYNGEE in the germline V gene. Trimming stripped 0 bases from V and 8 bases from J, with 11 bases between. CDR3 length: 14 residues. The CDR3 DNA is TGTGCCAGCAGCGTAGCGGCGGGGGGAGAAAAACTGTTTTTT. Protein sequence: CASSVAAGGEKLFF.

The chain links TRBV4-1 to TRBJ1-6; weak D call: TRBD1 (5 bases). The CDR3 has 17 amino acids. V gave up 1 base and J gave up 1 base, with 11 bases separating them. Germline V CDR1 and CDR2: MGHRA, YSYEKL. The CDR3 region has the DNA TGCGCCAGCAGCCAAGTAAGGGGAGGGTCCTATAATTCACCCCTCCACTTT. This encodes CASSQVRGGSYNSPLHF.

Here the CDR3 DNA reads TGTGCCAGCAGCGATCCGACAGAAGAGACCCAGTACTTC. Protein: CASSDPTEETQYF. V is TRBV9 and J is TRBJ2-5; a possible D gene is TRBD1 (5 bases). V was trimmed by 3 bases and J by 3 bases, leaving 9 bases between them. The germline gives CDR1 SGDLS, CDR2 YYNGEE. The CDR3 is 13 amino acids.

V gene TRBV5-6 combines with J gene TRBJ2-1; 8 bases agree with TRBD1. This CDR3 contains 16 residues. V lost 4 bases and J lost 2; bases outside the gene matches: 8. Germline assignment: CDR1 SGHDT and CDR2 YYEEEE. This CDR3 is CASSIGQGGTYNEQFF. In DNA form, the CDR3 reads TGTGCCAGCAGCATAGGACAGGGAGGTACCTACAATGAGCAGTTCTTC.

The rearrangement links TRBV27 to TRBJ2-2; D is perhaps TRBD2 (6 bases). The CDR3 is made up of 16 amino acids. Trimming took off 8 bases at V and 6 bases at J, with 22 bases between the two ends. CDR1 is MNHEY, CDR2 SMNVEV, per germline (reference sequence). The CDR3 sequence is CASGTVPPAEAGELFF. Here the CDR3 DNA reads TGTGCCAGCGGGACTGTACCCCCGGCGGAAGCCGGGGAGCTGTTTTTT.

The rearrangement uses TRBV28 and TRBJ2-5, with D possibly being TRBD1 (6 bases). Germline lookup yields CDR1 MDHEN and CDR2 SYDVKM. This CDR3 comprises 14 residues. Trimming left V 6 bases short and J 5 bases short, with 16 bases between. The CDR3 protein is CASRQTGMGETQYF. The CDR3 region has the DNA TGTGCCAGCAGACAAACAGGGATGGGTGAGACCCAGTACTTC.

The chain employs TRBV4-1 and TRBJ2-2, with D perhaps TRBD2 (5 bases). Germline loops: CDR1 MGHRA, CDR2 YSYEKL. The CDR3 runs 16 residues. The V and J ends lost 0 bases and 3 bases respectively, with 11 bases between them. Here the CDR3 reads CASSQDPSDYTGELFF. The CDR3 bases are TGCGCCAGCAGCCAAGATCCCTCGGACTACACCGGGGAGCTGTTTTTT.

For this clone: The junction departs from germline at one end; a sequencing error may be responsible. The chain links TRBV19 to TRBJ2-1; TRBD1 is a possible D gene (6 bases). CDR3 length equals 13 residues. Per germline, CDR1 LNHDA and CDR2 SQIVND (reference sequence). DNA of the CDR3: TGTGCCAGTAGTATAGGGACAGTCAATGGGCAGTTCTTC. Residues: CASSIGTVNGQFF.

The rearrangement links TRBV5-1 to TRBJ2-3; 9 bases line up with TRBD2. Trimming at V came to 0 bases and at J to 3 bases, leaving 8 bases not matched to a gene. Germline V gene lookup returns CDR1 SGHRS and CDR2 YFSETQ. The CDR3 length is 17 residues. In DNA form, the CDR3 reads TGCGCCAGCAGCTTGGGTGCGGGAGGGCCGGGGACAGATACGCAGTATTTT. As protein: CASSLGAGGPGTDTQYF.

The V call is TRBV11-3, the J call TRBJ1-1; D not certain. The length of the CDR3 is 14 residues. V lost 2 bases to trimming and J lost 5 bases, with 12 bases between them. Germline CDR1 is SGHNT and CDR2 is YENEEA. The CDR3 here is CASSLNRRETEAFF. The CDR3 region has the DNA TGTGCCAGCAGCTTAAATAGGAGGGAAACTGAAGCTTTCTTT. The full variable domain, rest sourced from reference TRBV11-3 and TRBJ1-1, is EAGVVQSPRYKIIEKKQPVAFWCNPISGHNTLYWYLQNLGQGPELLIRYENEEAVDDSQLPKDRFSAERLKGVDSTLKIQPAELGDSAVYLCASSLNRRETEAFFGQGTRLTVV.

This clone was observed once. The chain carries TRBV6-5 and TRBJ2-5, with 7 positions matching TRBD2. The germline V gene encodes CDR1 MNHEY and CDR2 SVGAGI. J lost 5 bases, V lost 0 bases, and 3 bases had no gene match. This CDR3 contains 14 residues. CDR3 sequence: CASSYSGGEETQYF. For the CDR3, the DNA is TGTGCCAGCAGTTACTCTGGGGGGGAGGAGACCCAGTACTTC.

Here the CDR3 reads CASSTQAGYEQYF. The CDR3 DNA follows: TGTGCCAGTAGTACCCAGGCAGGTTACGAGCAGTACTTC. V is TRBV19 and J is TRBJ2-7; D gene ambiguous. The germline CDR1 and CDR2 sequences are LNHDA and SQIVND (reference sequence). There are 13 residues in the CDR3. The V end was cut by 4 bases, the J end by 4 bases, with 11 bases between.

The chain combines TRBV5-1 with TRBJ2-3; D remains ambiguous. This CDR3 has 16 residues. Deletions cut 2 bases from V and 2 bases from J, with 15 bases between. Germline V lookup: CDR1 SGHRS, CDR2 YFSETQ. The CDR3 DNA reads TGCGCCAGCAGCTTCCCCCAAGCGACGCTCACAGATACGCAGTATTTT. Amino acids: CASSFPQATLTDTQYF.

This clone was recorded once. The rearrangement uses TRBV19 and TRBJ1-2; D uncertain. The germline V and J ends were trimmed by 6 bases and 4 bases, with 15 bases remaining between them. CDR1 LNHDA and CDR2 SQIVND come from the germline V gene (reference sequence). The CDR3 runs 14 residues. CDR3 coding DNA: TGTGCCAGTAGCCCCGCCGGCTTTTCCTATGGCTACACCTTC. Translation gives CASSPAGFSYGYTF.

The chain has TRBV7-6 and TRBJ1-1; maybe TRBD1 (5 bases). The V gene's germline CDR1 is SGHVS and CDR2 FNYEAQ. CDR3 length: 17 amino acids. The V and J ends lost 0 bases and 10 bases respectively, with 24 bases between them. CDR3 coding DNA: TGTGCCAGCAGCTTAGCACCACCTTACCGGGAGCAAGGGGTAGCTTTCTTT. Protein product: CASSLAPPYREQGVAFF.

The chain is built from TRBV11-2 and TRBJ2-7; D unclear. The V and J ends lost 1 base and 3 bases respectively, with 7 bases between them. The CDR3 sequence is 13 residues long. The germline V gene has CDR1 SGHAT and CDR2 FQNNGV. As DNA, the CDR3 is TGTGCCAGCAGCTTAGCCTATGGCTACGAGCAGTACTTC. This gives the protein CASSLAYGYEQYF.

The chain links TRBV7-6 to TRBJ2-5; the match to TRBD2 covers 10 bases. The trim removed 3 bases at V and 5 bases at J, leaving 9 bases unmatched. This CDR3 region has 16 residues. Germline V lookup: CDR1 SGHVS, CDR2 FNYEAQ. The CDR3 sequence is CASSFGAGGPRETQYF. DNA of the CDR3: TGTGCCAGCAGCTTTGGAGCGGGAGGGCCGAGGGAGACCCAGTACTTC.

The chain recombines TRBV11-2 with TRBJ2-6; a weak D match, TRBD1 (6 bases). CDR1 and CDR2 (germline): SGHAT, FQNNGV. V gave up 1 base and J gave up 0 bases, with 7 bases separating them. CDR3 length: 16 residues. The CDR3 bases are TGTGCCAGCAGCTTAGGGACAGCCTCTGGGGCCAACGTCCTGACTTTC. Translation gives CASSLGTASGANVLTF.